This T cell receptor (beta chain) emerged from a study of cytomegalovirus exposure and HLA in healthy donors. Study-wide findings and caveats: Later analysis indicated greater clonal expansion among HLA-associated TCR beta chains than among equally common other chains. Overall, about 160 TCR beta chains were annotated as cytomegalovirus-associated. Common viral pathogens were later found to be apparently linked to several of the most significant clusters.

The CDR3 sequence is 16 residues long. 60 Vbeta and 13 Jbeta primers were used in PCR. The method was immunoSEQ multiplex PCR; TCRdb's version includes in-frame clones alone and lacks a portion of them. The sample records more than 100,000 clones, approximately 71% being singletons. On this clone itself: The antigen remains unidentified.

The TCR was taken from a woman aged 55-70 years in good health and CMV-seronegative. Sequences were obtained from PBMCs. The chain links TRBV21-1 to TRBJ1-5; TRBD1, the D gene given by the table, was not confirmed from the DNA. TRBV21-1 is designated a pseudogene. Here the CDR3 DNA reads TGTGCCAGCAGCAAAAAGGAAGGGACAGGGATCCTGCCCCAGCATTTT. Its protein is CASSKKEGTGILPQHF.